This T cell receptor (beta chain) originates from a study of spatial heterogeneity in lung cancer. Study-wide findings and caveats: In blood, ubiquitous expanded tumor TCRs appeared more at resection than follow-up.

This clonotype showed up many times. Its antigen is currently unknown. Time point reported: sample taken at primary tumor resection. Without sorting, whole RNA was sequenced from tumor, nontumor lung or frozen PBMC. Just over 70 TRACERx patients with early, untreated non-small cell lung cancer donated samples. The CDR3 has 12 amino acids. Germline V gene sequence: CDR1 SEHNR, CDR2 FQNEAQ (reference sequence). The V and J ends lost 6 bases and 8 bases respectively, with 11 bases between them. One entry per CDR3 protein results from TCRdb running MiXCR on the 5' RACE reads. The table shows fewer than 40,000 distinct CDR3 sequences, with approximately 7.5% occurring only once.

The receptor's source is a male donor with early-stage non-small cell lung cancer. The chain combines TRBV7-9 with TRBJ2-1; no firm D call. The source material was PBMCs, sampled at surgery. This CDR3 reads CASRSTGDEQFF. The CDR3 nucleotides are TGTGCCAGCAGATCGACTGGGGATGAGCAGTTCTTC.